The rows below give T cell receptor beta chains drawn from one sample of a study of T cell responses to AZD1222 COVID-19 vaccine. Libraries were prepared by immunoSEQ multiplex PCR; TCRdb keeps only in-frame clonotypes and omits some of them. The table includes about 120,000 clones, 75% to 90% detected once. Sample: peripheral blood, taken on day 0 of AZD1222 vaccination. The receptor source for this set is an adult in good health. Each CDR3 is given with its conserved first and last residue. Fields, in order: D gene, clone size, J gene, V gene, CDR3 protein, CDR3 DNA. D genes are given only for firm matches. Only part of the rows carry a size: once, few, many, or a class if the clone is expanded.

NA NA TRBJ2-5 TRBV5-4 CASSLAARETQYF TGTGCCAGCAGCTTGGCGGCCCGAGAGACCCAGTACTTC
TRBD1 NA TRBJ2-7 TRBV16 CASSQTQIPGQLYEQYF TGTGCCAGCAGCCAAACTCAAATTCCGGGACAGCTCTACGAGCAGTACTTC
NA NA TRBJ1-1 TRBV7-2 CASSLGKVGTEAFF TGTGCCAGCAGCTTAGGTAAAGTGGGCACTGAAGCTTTCTTT
NA NA TRBJ1-1 TRBV24-1 CATSDSREAFF TGTGCCACCAGTGATAGCAGGGAAGCTTTCTTT
TRBD2 NA TRBJ2-7 TRBV10-3 CAISARGGNEQYF TGTGCCATCAGTGCCCGCGGGGGGAACGAGCAGTACTTC
NA NA TRBJ1-3 TRBV6-5 CASRTFPGNTIYF TGTGCCAGCAGAACGTTTCCCGGAAACACCATATATTTT
NA NA TRBJ1-1 TRBV18 CASSPPGGSTEAFF TGTGCCAGCTCACCACCAGGGGGAAGCACTGAAGCTTTCTTT
TRBD2 NA TRBJ2-2 TRBV4-2 CASSPPPGLVGGELFF TGTGCCAGCAGCCCCCCCCCGGGACTAGTAGGCGGGGAGCTGTTTTTT
NA NA TRBJ1-5 TRBV19 CASSSESATATYSNQPQHF TGTGCCAGTAGTAGCGAGAGTGCGACAGCCACTTATAGCAATCAGCCCCAGCATTTT
NA NA TRBJ1-2 TRBV3-1/TRBV3-2 CASSPRLGDYGYTF TGTGCCAGCAGCCCGCGTCTTGGAGACTATGGCTACACCTTC
TRBD2 NA TRBJ2-1 TRBV30 CAWRRLSGSNRNEQFF TGTGCCTGGAGACGCCTTAGCGGGAGTAATCGCAATGAGCAGTTCTTC
TRBD2 few TRBJ2-5 TRBV5-1 CASRTGTSGQETQYF TGCGCCAGCAGAACAGGGACTAGCGGCCAAGAGACCCAGTACTTC
NA NA TRBJ1-2 TRBV20-1 CSAPIDYGYTF TGCAGTGCCCCAATAGACTATGGCTACACCTTC
NA NA TRBJ2-3 TRBV5-1 CASRDSPGPDTQYF TGCGCCAGCAGAGACTCTCCAGGCCCAGATACGCAGTATTTT
TRBD1 NA TRBJ2-1 TRBV27 CASKVEGQGLNEQFF TGTGCCAGCAAGGTAGAGGGACAGGGGCTCAATGAGCAGTTCTTC
TRBD1 NA TRBJ2-6 TRBV7-2 CASSIRDRYSGANVLTF TGTGCCAGCAGCATCCGGGACAGATACTCTGGGGCCAACGTCCTGACTTTC